Below, 27 T cell receptor beta chains from the same sample are listed, as sequenced in a study of T cell responses to AZD1222 COVID-19 vaccine. Generated by immunoSEQ multiplex PCR, the TCRdb table keeps only in-frame clones and is missing some. The table has 200,000 or so clones, 85% to 95% seen once. Material: peripheral blood, obtained on day 0 of MenACWY control vaccination. These receptors all stem from an adult in good health.

The chain employs TRBV12-5 and TRBJ2-5; 8 nucleotides match TRBD1. Germline CDR1 is LGHNT and CDR2 is FRNRAP. With 6 bases clipped from V and 0 bases from J, the junction kept 9 bases outside the gene matches. The CDR3 has 16 amino acids. Written as DNA, the CDR3 is TGTGCTAGTGGAAGGACAGGGTTCAACTACCAAGAGACCCAGTACTTC. It codes for CASGRTGFNYQETQYF.

The chain recombines TRBV6-5 with TRBJ2-7; D might be TRBD1 (5 bases). Trimming pared 6 bases from V and 7 bases from J, leaving 16 bases between. Looked up from germline, CDR1 is MNHEY and CDR2 is SVGAGI. The CDR3 consists of 13 residues. CDR3 sequence reads: CASRPIRAGEQYF. As DNA, the CDR3 is TGTGCCAGCAGACCAATCAGGGCCGGGGAGCAGTACTTC.

The genes are TRBV18 and TRBJ1-1; D is unclear. V was pared by 0 bases and J by 3 bases, with 11 bases between. Germline assignment: CDR1 KGHSH and CDR2 LQKENI. The CDR3 spans 15 residues. CDR3 nucleotide sequence: TGTGCCAGCTCACCACCAAGCGCGCGGGACACTGAAGCTTTCTTT. Its translation is CASSPPSARDTEAFF.

The chain recombines TRBV6-6 with TRBJ1-1; a weak D match, TRBD1 (6 bases). V was shortened by 4 bases and J by 4 bases, with 13 bases between the two germline ends. The CDR3 contains 14 residues. CDR1 and CDR2 from the germline V gene are MNHNY and SVGAGI (reference sequence). CDR3 amino acids: CASSFGGQSTEAFF. In DNA form, the CDR3 reads TGTGCCAGCAGTTTTGGGGGGCAGAGCACTGAAGCTTTCTTT.

This clone was seen just once. The chain has TRBV3-1 (or the pseudogene TRBV3-2) and TRBJ2-2; perhaps TRBD1 as D (6 bases). CDR1 and CDR2 from the germline V gene are LGHDT and YNNKEL (reference sequence). V was cut by 4 bases and J by 0 bases, with 9 bases left in between. The CDR3 consists of 15 residues. The CDR3 region is CASSPRQANTGELFF. Here the CDR3 DNA reads TGTGCCAGCAGCCCCCGACAGGCGAACACCGGGGAGCTGTTTTTT.

V gene TRBV3-1 (or the pseudogene TRBV3-2) combines with J gene TRBJ1-3, with TRBD1 matching 8 bases. Germline CDR1 LGHDT, CDR2 YNNKEL (reference sequence). The J segment lost 2 bases and the V segment lost 6 bases, leaving 6 bases of the junction unmatched. The length of the CDR3 is 15 residues. This CDR3 is CASRQTGVTGNTIYF. The CDR3 DNA sequence: TGTGCCAGCAGACAGACAGGGGTAACTGGAAACACCATATATTTT.

The chain is built from TRBV28 and TRBJ1-2, with 7 nucleotides matching TRBD1. Germline lookup yields CDR1 MDHEN and CDR2 SYDVKM. V lost 4 bases and J lost 5; bases outside the gene matches: 10. This CDR3 is 15 amino acids long. The CDR3: CASSSGTGTVYGYTF. CDR3 nucleotide sequence: TGTGCCAGCAGTTCCGGGACCGGGACAGTATATGGCTACACCTTC.

This chain joins TRBV6-5 and TRBJ1-6; D possibly corresponds to TRBD1 (5 bases). The CDR3 runs to 14 residues. Germline CDR1 MNHEY, CDR2 SVGAGI. V lost 4 bases and J lost 7, with 11 bases in between. The CDR3 coding sequence is TGTGCCAGCAGTTCCGGCCGGGGCAATTCACCCCTCCACTTT. Residues: CASSSGRGNSPLHF.

The chain has TRBV7-2 and TRBJ1-2; TRBD1 might be the D (6 bases). There are 15 residues in the CDR3. The V end was cut by 1 base, the J end by 2 bases, with 11 bases between. CDR1 and CDR2 (germline): SGHTA, FQGNSA. DNA for the CDR3: TGTGCCAGCAGCTTAGTGACAGGAAGAAACTATGGCTACACCTTC. Amino acid sequence: CASSLVTGRNYGYTF.

This chain joins TRBV3-1 (or the pseudogene TRBV3-2) and TRBJ1-1; no clear D gene. Germline V gene lookup returns CDR1 LGHDT and CDR2 YNNKEL (reference sequence). CDR3 length: 13 amino acids. Between the trimmed V and J ends, which lost 1 base and 1 base, there was a span of 4 bases. The CDR3 is CASSQVQNTEAFF. CDR3 nucleotides: TGTGCCAGCAGCCAAGTCCAGAACACTGAAGCTTTCTTT.

The chain uses TRBV18 and TRBJ1-1; D uncertain. The CDR3 runs 11 residues. Trimming cost V 4 bases and J 3 bases, with 3 bases left between them. CDR1 is KGHSH, CDR2 LQKENI, per germline. The DNA of the CDR3 is TGTGCCAGCTCACTGGACACTGAAGCTTTCTTT. This codes for CASSLDTEAFF. The full variable domain, its missing parts supplied by reference TRBV18 and TRBJ1-1, is NAGVMQNPRHLVRRRGQEARLRCSPMKGHSHVYWYRQLPEEGLKFMVYLQKENIIDESGMPKERFSAEFPKEGPSILRIQQVVRGDSAAYFCASSLDTEAFFGQGTRLTVV.

This clone appeared once. This chain connects TRBV3-1 (or the pseudogene TRBV3-2) to TRBJ1-1; the D is unclear. The CDR3 has 13 residues. Germline V gene sequence: CDR1 LGHDT, CDR2 YNNKEL (reference sequence). V was trimmed by 1 base and J by 7 bases, leaving 10 bases between them. CDR3 region: CASSQADPYEAFF. DNA of the CDR3: TGTGCCAGCAGCCAAGCAGATCCCTATGAAGCTTTCTTT.

This clone appeared a single time. The chain links TRBV11-2 to TRBJ1-2, with unresolved D. V was pared by 3 bases and J by 1 base, with 6 bases between. The CDR3 contains 13 residues. Germline CDR1 SGHAT, CDR2 FQNNGV. The chain's CDR3 is CASSFNLNYGYTF. CDR3 coding DNA: TGTGCCAGCAGCTTTAACCTTAACTATGGCTACACCTTC.

This chain joins TRBV3-1 (or the pseudogene TRBV3-2) and TRBJ1-2; the D is unclear. From germline, CDR1 is LGHDT and CDR2 YNNKEL (reference sequence). The CDR3 loop spans 12 amino acids. Trimming shortened V by 1 base and J by 8 bases, and 8 bases separated the two germline ends. CDR3 sequence: CASSQVGGGYTF. DNA of the CDR3: TGTGCCAGCAGCCAAGTGGGAGGAGGCTACACCTTC.

The rearrangement uses TRBV4-1 and TRBJ2-2, with D perhaps given as TRBD1 or TRBD2 (6 bases each). The CDR3 extends over 14 amino acids. The V end lost 2 bases, the J end lost 3 bases, and 7 bases lay between the germline ends. CDR1 and CDR2 from the germline V gene are MGHRA and YSYEKL. CDR3 residues: CASSQRGDTGELFF. The CDR3 coding sequence is TGCGCCAGCAGCCAAAGGGGGGACACCGGGGAGCTGTTTTTT.

This rearrangement joins TRBV4-3 to TRBJ2-3; TRBD2 matches at 14 bases. Germline CDR1 and CDR2: LGHNA and YSLEER. This CDR3 is 19 amino acids long. The trim removed 0 bases at V and 2 bases at J, leaving 7 bases unmatched. The CDR3 loop reads CASSQDPGLAGGLTDTQYF. The CDR3 DNA reads as TGCGCCAGCAGCCAAGATCCCGGACTAGCGGGGGGCCTCACAGATACGCAGTATTTT.

The rearrangement joins TRBV19 to TRBJ1-5; the match to TRBD1 covers 7 bases. J lost 0 bases, V lost 7 bases, and 6 bases had no gene match. The CDR3 contains 15 residues. CDR1 LNHDA and CDR2 SQIVND come from the germline V gene (reference sequence). CDR3 protein: CASTSTGYSNQPQHF. In DNA form, the CDR3 reads TGTGCCAGTACCTCGACAGGGTATAGCAATCAGCCCCAGCATTTT.

This chain joins TRBV30 and TRBJ1-2; D not resolved. This CDR3 has 11 amino acids. The V end was cut by 2 bases, the J end by 6 bases, with 7 bases between. CDR1 is GTSNPN and CDR2 is SVGIG in the germline V gene (reference sequence). CDR3 DNA: TGTGCCTGGAGTTTCCCTAATGGCTACACCTTC. Translating it yields CAWSFPNGYTF.

The chain carries TRBV7-2 and TRBJ2-3; D is tentatively TRBD1 or TRBD2 (6 bases each). CDR1 is SGHTA and CDR2 is FQGNSA in the germline V gene. Trimming left V 0 bases short and J 7 bases short, with 26 bases between. The length of the CDR3 is 19 residues. The CDR3 sequence: CASSLAAMGGGSWLNTQYF. Here the CDR3 DNA reads TGTGCCAGCAGCTTAGCCGCTATGGGGGGCGGCTCTTGGTTGAATACGCAGTATTTT.

This chain joins TRBV30 and TRBJ1-1, with 7 bases aligning to TRBD1. This CDR3 is 15 amino acids long. Germline lookup yields CDR1 GTSNPN and CDR2 SVGIG (reference sequence). With V trimmed by 1 base and J by 1 base, 6 bases remained unmatched. The CDR3 coding sequence is TGTGCCTGGAGTGGACCGACAGGGCAGAACACTGAAGCTTTCTTT. Translated: CAWSGPTGQNTEAFF.

The rearrangement uses TRBV7-6 and TRBJ1-2; D might be TRBD1 (6 bases). The CDR3 consists of 16 residues. Trimming removed 5 bases at V and 4 bases at J, with 20 bases between. The germline V gene encodes CDR1 SGHVS and CDR2 FNYEAQ. CDR3 in DNA: TGTGCCAGCAGCCCTATCTCTAGCGGCAGGGGCTATGGCTACACCTTC. Residues: CASSPISSGRGYGYTF. Drawing the rest from reference TRBV7-6 and TRBJ1-2, the complete variable domain is GAGVSQSPRYKVTKRGQDVALRCDPISGHVSLYWYRQALGQGPEFLTYFNYEAQQDKSGLPNDRFSAERPEGSISTLTIQRTEQRDSAMYRCASSPISSGRGYGYTFGSGTRLTVV.

The rearrangement joins TRBV6-1 to TRBJ1-6; D not certain. Deletions cut 2 bases from V and 9 bases from J, with 20 bases between. The V gene's germline CDR1 is MNHNS and CDR2 SASEGT. CDR3 length: 17 residues. The CDR3 spells CASSERSQRSGISPLHF. In nucleotides, the CDR3 is TGTGCCAGCAGTGAAAGGTCCCAAAGGAGCGGGATTTCACCCCTCCACTTT.

The chain has TRBV11-2 and TRBJ2-5; no firm D call. Trimming cost V 0 bases and J 6 bases, with 5 bases left between them. CDR3 length: 12 amino acids. Looked up from germline, CDR1 is SGHAT and CDR2 is FQNNGV. CDR3 sequence (DNA): TGTGCCAGCAGCTTAGATCCAAAGACCCAGTACTTC. Amino acids: CASSLDPKTQYF.

This chain uses TRBV5-6 with TRBJ1-4, with 8 bases fitting TRBD1. The CDR3 spans 16 residues. CDR1 and CDR2 from the germline V gene are SGHDT and YYEEEE. The trim removed 4 bases at V and 4 bases at J, leaving 9 bases unmatched. The DNA for the CDR3 is TGTGCCAGCAGCCTGGCAGACAGGGGACATAATGAAAAACTGTTTTTT. Translating gives CASSLADRGHNEKLFF.

This chain connects TRBV5-1 to TRBJ2-7; 10 bases are shared with TRBD1. Looked up from germline, CDR1 is SGHRS and CDR2 is YFSETQ. Trimming removed 1 base from V and 5 bases from J; junction bases left unmatched: 3. This CDR3 comprises 14 residues. As DNA, the CDR3 is TGCGCCAGCAGCTTGAGACAGGGGGCGGACGAGCAGTACTTC. This codes for CASSLRQGADEQYF.

The chain uses TRBV29-1 and TRBJ2-5, with D possibly TRBD2 on 5 matching bases. Trimming cost V 4 bases and J 5 bases, with 14 bases left between them. Per germline, CDR1 SQVTM and CDR2 ANQGSEA. This CDR3 spans 13 amino acids. The CDR3 region has the DNA TGCAGCGTTGCTCGTCAGAGGAGGGAGACCCAGTACTTC. Its protein product is CSVARQRRETQYF. Looking up the rest from reference TRBV29-1 and TRBJ2-5 gives the full variable domain: SAVISQKPSRDICQRGTSLTIQCQVDSQVTMMFWYRQQPGQSLTLIATANQGSEATYESGFVIDKFPISRPNLTFSTLTVSNMSPEDSSIYLCSVARQRRETQYFGPGTRLLVL.

This clone is a singleton in its sample. An end of the junction differs from the germline gene, which may be a read error. J is TRBJ2-7 and V is TRBV5-6; D gene unclear. The germline V gene encodes CDR1 SGHDT and CDR2 YYEEEE. The CDR3 has 12 residues. The CDR3 loop is CTSSSQSYEQYF. DNA of the CDR3: TGTACCAGCAGCAGCCAGAGCTACGAGCAGTACTTC.